The subject of this entry is one T cell receptor (beta chain). V lost 8 bases and J lost 0, with 13 bases in between. This CDR3 region has 14 residues. CDR1 and CDR2 (germline): MNHEY, SMNVEV (reference sequence). TCRdb re-analysed the RT-PCR reads in MiXCR, keeping a single row per CDR3 protein. The table shows over 200,000 distinct CDR3 sequences, with over 30% occurring only once. This specimen belongs to a study of patients and donors after allogeneic stem cell transplantation. This TCR was recovered from a human donor who was either an allogeneic HSCT recipient or a stem cell or donor lymphocyte infusion donor (not recorded which). It is not recorded whose cells these are; they may come from a transplant donor. This chain uses TRBV27 with TRBJ1-2, with D perhaps TRBD1 (5 bases). The sequencing input was blood, either unsorted or a sorted T cell fraction (not recorded which). CDR3 in amino acids: CASSDSDTNYGYTF. The CDR3 DNA reads TGTGCCAGCTCCGACAGCGATACTAACTATGGCTACACCTTC.